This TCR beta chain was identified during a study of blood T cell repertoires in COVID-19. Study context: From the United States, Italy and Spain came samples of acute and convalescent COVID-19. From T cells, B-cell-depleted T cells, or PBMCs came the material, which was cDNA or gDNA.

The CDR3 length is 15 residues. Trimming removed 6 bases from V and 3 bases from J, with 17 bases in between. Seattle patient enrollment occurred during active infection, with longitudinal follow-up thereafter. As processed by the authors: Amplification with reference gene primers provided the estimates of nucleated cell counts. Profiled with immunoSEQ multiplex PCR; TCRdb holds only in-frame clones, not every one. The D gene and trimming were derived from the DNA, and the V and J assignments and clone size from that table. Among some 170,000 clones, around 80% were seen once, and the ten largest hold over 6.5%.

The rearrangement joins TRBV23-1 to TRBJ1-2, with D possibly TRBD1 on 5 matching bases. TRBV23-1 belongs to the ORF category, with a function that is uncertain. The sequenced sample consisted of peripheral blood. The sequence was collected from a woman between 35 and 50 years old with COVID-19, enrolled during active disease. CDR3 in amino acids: CASRGPPLCDYGYTF. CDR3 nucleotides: TGCGCCAGCAGGGGGCCCCCCCTATGCGACTATGGCTACACCTTC.